Each of the 7 T cell receptor beta chains below was sequenced from the same sample in a study of T-cell reconstitution after alpha-beta-depleted transplantation in children. Molecular barcoding with unique molecular identifiers was used for the TCRbeta library. In TCRdb, the PCR reads were re-called with MiXCR into one record per CDR3 protein. Seen here are about 260,000 distinct CDR3 sequences, approximately 8% observed once, and the top ten hold 5% to 7%. The sequenced sample was PBMCs, mostly from graft donor cells, obtained 180 days after TCRalphabeta/CD19-depleted stem cell transplant. These receptors were collected from a male patient aged 5 to 17 who had a stem cell transplant for acute lymphoblastic leukemia, so the T cells may come from the graft donor.

This clonotype was recorded at least ten times. The chain joins TRBV12-5 to TRBJ1-5; D uncertain. The V end lost 1 base, the J end lost 9 bases, and 7 bases lay between the germline ends. This CDR3 contains 12 residues. Germline V gene data show CDR1 as LGHNT and CDR2 as FRNRAP. CDR3 DNA sequence: TGTGCTAGTGGTTTGGGCCCCGGGCCCCAGCATTTT. It translates to CASGLGPGPQHF. Drawing the rest from reference TRBV12-5 and TRBJ1-5, the complete variable domain is DARVTQTPRHKVTEMGQEVTMRCQPILGHNTVFWYRQTMMQGLELLAYFRNRAPLDDSGMPKDRFSAEMPDATLATLKIQPSEPRDSAVYFCASGLGPGPQHFGDGTRLSIL.

This clonotype was seen repeatedly, ten times or more. The V call is TRBV20-1, the J call TRBJ2-5, with 11 positions matching TRBD2. Looked up from germline, CDR1 is DFQATT and CDR2 is SNEGSKA (reference sequence). The CDR3 totals 15 residues. J was trimmed by 4 bases and V by 0 bases; bases with no gene match: 4. The DNA for the CDR3 is TGCAGTGCTAGAGACCCCGGACTAGCGGGAGAGACCCAGTACTTC. Translation: CSARDPGLAGETQYF.

This clonotype was seen at least ten times. The V and J genes are TRBV10-3 and TRBJ2-7; 9 bases fit TRBD2. Per the germline V gene, CDR1 is ENHRY and CDR2 is SYGVKD. CDR3 length: 17 residues. V was pared by 2 bases and J by 5 bases, with 13 bases of the junction left unmatched. The CDR3 DNA follows: TGTGCCATCAGTGAGAAGTCAAGGCGGGGGGGCATCAACGAGCAGTACTTC. Translated: CAISEKSRRGGINEQYF.

This clonotype is termed medium-sized. V gene TRBV9 combines with J gene TRBJ1-5; D possibly corresponds to TRBD1 (5 bases). The CDR3 is 14 residues long. The germline gives CDR1 SGDLS, CDR2 YYNGEE. The V end was cut by 0 bases, the J end by 15 bases, with 19 bases between. CDR3 region: CASSVVGGAHTPHF. The DNA for the CDR3 is TGTGCCAGCAGCGTAGTGGGAGGGGCGCACACCCCGCATTTT.

This clonotype appeared many times. The J gene is TRBJ2-7, the V gene TRBV28, with 15 bases aligning to TRBD2. Germline assignment: CDR1 MDHEN and CDR2 SYDVKM. This CDR3 has 17 amino acids. V lost 6 bases to trimming and J lost 5 bases; unmatched junction nucleotides: 11. The CDR3 nucleotides read TGTGCCAGCAGCCGCGGACTAGCGGGAGGGCCTATTGACGAGCAGTACTTC. Its translation is CASSRGLAGGPIDEQYF.

Ten or more counts support this clonotype. The chain links TRBV25-1 to TRBJ2-5; 12 nucleotides line up with TRBD2. This CDR3 is 16 amino acids long. The germline V gene has CDR1 MGHDK and CDR2 SYGVNS. Trimming removed 6 bases from V and 4 bases from J; junction bases left unmatched: 9. CDR3 sequence (DNA): TGTGCCAGCAGCCGGACTAGCGGGGAGCGAAGAGAGACCCAGTACTTC. Its translation: CASSRTSGERRETQYF.

This clonotype was found many times. Germline and junction disagree at one end, which may indicate a read error. The chain couples TRBV7-9 to TRBJ2-2; D unresolved. This CDR3 is 14 amino acids long. The germline CDR1 and CDR2 sequences are SEHNR and FQNEAQ (reference sequence). Written as DNA, the CDR3 is TGTGCCAGCAGCTTAACCGACTCCACCGCGGAGCTGTTTTTT. It translates to CASSLTDSTAELFF. The entire variable domain, with the rest obtained from reference TRBV7-9 and TRBJ2-2, is as follows: DTGVSQNPRHKITKRGQNVTFRCDPISEHNRLYWYRQTLGQGPEFLTYFQNEAQLEKSRLLSDRFSAERPKGSFSTLEIQRTEQGDSAMYLCASSLTDSTAELFFGEGSRLTVL.